Presented here are 27 T cell receptor beta chains from one specimen sequenced in a study of OX40 agonist ivuxolimab in advanced cancers. This table comes from immunoSEQ multiplex PCR, and its TCRdb copy is limited to in-frame clones, with some not included. The data contain under 90,000 clones, around 87% of them singletons. This sample comprised CD4+ or CD8+ T cells sorted from blood, obtained in a trial of the OX40 agonist ivuxolimab. Receptors originate from an adult with an advanced solid tumor such as melanoma, head and neck, liver or kidney cancer.

The chain employs TRBV7-3 and TRBJ2-1, with 13 bases matching TRBD2. V trimming: 5 bases; J trimming: 10 bases; junction bases outside the gene matches: 5. Germline V lookup: CDR1 SGHTA, CDR2 FQGTGA. CDR3 length: 14 amino acids. CDR3 bases: TGTGCCAGCAGCCCCCAGGGACTAGCGGGGGAGCAGTTCTTC. Its translation is CASSPQGLAGEQFF.

V is TRBV6-6 and J is TRBJ2-4, with 8 bases lining up with TRBD1. From germline, CDR1 is MNHNY and CDR2 SVGAGI (reference sequence). V was clipped by 10 bases and J by 7 bases; unmatched bases: 6. The CDR3 covers 12 residues. In DNA form, the CDR3 reads TGTGCCACCCAGGGGGCAGGGAACATTCAGTACTTC. This codes for CATQGAGNIQYF.

This clone was detected once. The chain combines TRBV30 with TRBJ1-5; 8 bases match TRBD1. The CDR3 runs to 13 residues. Germline lookup yields CDR1 GTSNPN and CDR2 SVGIG (reference sequence). V lost 5 bases to trimming and J lost 0 bases; unmatched junction nucleotides: 0. The CDR3 protein is CAWQGASNQPQHF. In nucleotides, the CDR3 is TGTGCCTGGCAGGGGGCTAGCAATCAGCCCCAGCATTTT.

V usage is TRBV7-2 and J usage is TRBJ2-1; tentative D call: TRBD2 (5 bases). The V end was cut by 1 base, the J end by 1 base, with 8 bases between. The CDR3 covers 15 residues. Per the germline V gene, CDR1 is SGHTA and CDR2 is FQGNSA. For the CDR3, the DNA is TGTGCCAGCAGCTTAGTAGCGTATTCCTACAATGAGCAGTTCTTC. It yields the protein CASSLVAYSYNEQFF. Supplemented by reference TRBV7-2 and TRBJ2-1, the full variable domain reads GAGVSQSPSNKVTEKGKDVELRCDPISGHTALYWYRQSLGQGLEFLIYFQGNSAPDKSGLPSDRFSAERTGGSVSTLTIQRTQQEDSAVYLCASSLVAYSYNEQFFGPGTRLTVL.

J is TRBJ2-1 and V is TRBV19; 7 bases match TRBD1. The CDR3 has 14 residues. The junction had 5 bases not matched to a gene; V was cut back by 4 bases and J by 5 bases. Germline CDR1 and CDR2: LNHDA and SQIVND (reference sequence). The CDR3 spells CASSRLDRNNEQFF. CDR3 nucleotides: TGTGCCAGTAGTAGACTGGACAGGAACAATGAGCAGTTCTTC.

V gene TRBV28 combines with J gene TRBJ2-7; weak D call: TRBD1 (6 bases). The V end was cut by 3 bases, the J end by 2 bases, with 20 bases between. Germline CDR1 is MDHEN and CDR2 is SYDVKM. This CDR3 spans 17 amino acids. The CDR3 reads CASSFVALGHLTYEQYF. The CDR3 coding sequence is TGTGCCAGCAGTTTCGTTGCGTTGGGACACCTAACCTACGAGCAGTACTTC. The complete variable domain, with remaining parts taken from reference TRBV28 and TRBJ2-7, reads DVKVTQSSRYLVKRTGEKVFLECVQDMDHENMFWYRQDPGLGLRLIYFSYDVKMKEKGDIPEGYSVSREKKERFSLILESASTNQTSMYLCASSFVALGHLTYEQYFGPGTRLTVT.

This sequence joins TRBV9 and TRBJ1-2, with D maybe TRBD1 (6 bases). CDR1 and CDR2 from the germline V gene are SGDLS and YYNGEE. V lost 4 bases, J lost 2 bases, and 24 bases lay in between. The CDR3 totals 18 residues. CDR3 bases: TGTGCCAGCAGCCCACGATACTTAAAACAGGGTGCAAACTATGGCTACACCTTC. Translation: CASSPRYLKQGANYGYTF.

This clone showed up just a few times. V and J are TRBV27 and TRBJ2-7; 7 nucleotides agree with TRBD2. The CDR3 has 14 amino acids. CDR1 is MNHEY, CDR2 SMNVEV, per germline (reference sequence). V trimming: 0 bases; J trimming: 2 bases; junction bases outside the gene matches: 1. DNA of the CDR3: TGTGCCAGCAGTTTATCTGCGGGGGCCTACGAGCAGTACTTC. It encodes CASSLSAGAYEQYF.

The rearrangement joins TRBV13 to TRBJ1-3, with D unresolved. The CDR3 has 14 amino acids. Per the germline V gene, CDR1 is PRHDT and CDR2 is FYEKMQ (reference sequence). Deletions cut 0 bases from V and 0 bases from J, with 3 bases between. CDR3 in DNA: TGTGCCAGCAGCTTAGGGGTCTCTGGAAACACCATATATTTT. Translating it yields CASSLGVSGNTIYF. The full variable domain, completed using reference TRBV13 and TRBJ1-3, is AAGVIQSPRHLIKEKRETATLKCYPIPRHDTVYWYQQGPGQDPQFLISFYEKMQSDKGSIPDRFSAQQFSDYHSELNMSSLELGDSALYFCASSLGVSGNTIYFGEGSWLTVV.

In this sample, this clone turned up once. The genes are TRBV18 and TRBJ1-5; D possibly corresponds to TRBD1 (6 bases). V was pared by 3 bases and J by 5 bases, with 11 bases between. Germline V gene lookup returns CDR1 KGHSH and CDR2 LQKENI. This CDR3 spans 14 amino acids. The CDR3 region is CASSPTGGDQPQHF. The CDR3 DNA sequence: TGTGCCAGCTCACCGACAGGTGGCGATCAGCCCCAGCATTTT.

The chain is built from TRBV30 and TRBJ2-1; a possible D gene is TRBD2 (6 bases). Germline V gives CDR1 GTSNPN, CDR2 SVGIG (reference sequence). CDR3 length equals 11 residues. The CDR3 nucleotides are TGTGCTTCGGGACTTTACAATGAGCAGTTCTTC. It specifies CASGLYNEQFF.

V is TRBV7-9 and J is TRBJ2-6, with 11 bases matching TRBD1. The CDR3 covers 17 residues. Trimming at V came to 5 bases and at J to 1 base, leaving 4 bases not matched to a gene. Looked up from germline, CDR1 is SEHNR and CDR2 is FQNEAQ (reference sequence). The CDR3 sequence: CASSGDRGRSGANVLTF. In nucleotides, the CDR3 is TGTGCCAGCAGCGGGGACAGGGGGAGATCTGGGGCCAACGTCCTGACTTTC.

Worth noting for this clone: Other DNA sequences in the sample encode the same CDR3. The chain recombines TRBV7-3 with TRBJ2-1, with a possible D match to TRBD1 (6 bases). The V end was cut by 5 bases, the J end by 1 base, with 12 bases between. The CDR3 has 15 residues. Germline assignment: CDR1 SGHTA and CDR2 FQGTGA. CDR3 coding DNA: TGTGCCAGCAGCCCGGACAGAGGGTCCTACAATGAGCAGTTCTTC. As protein: CASSPDRGSYNEQFF.

This chain joins TRBV6-5 and TRBJ2-7; 8 bases match TRBD1. From germline, CDR1 is MNHEY and CDR2 SVGAGI. With V trimmed by 2 bases and J by 7 bases, 7 bases remained unmatched. The CDR3 extends over 14 amino acids. The CDR3 region is CASSYGRGRGEQYF. Here the CDR3 DNA reads TGTGCCAGCAGTTACGGCAGGGGGCGAGGAGAGCAGTACTTC.

The chain has TRBV2 and TRBJ1-6; 10 positions agree with TRBD1. Germline V CDR1 and CDR2: SNHLY, FYNNEI. This CDR3 has 16 residues. The V gene end was trimmed by 5 bases and the J gene end by 10 bases; junction bases not matched to a gene: 11. CDR3 nucleotides: TGTGCCAGCAGTAAGGGACAGGGGAATGGGGCCTCACCCCTCCACTTT. This codes for CASSKGQGNGASPLHF.

V is TRBV5-1 and J is TRBJ1-3; D is undetermined. Per the germline V gene, CDR1 is SGHRS and CDR2 is YFSETQ. V was cut by 7 bases and J by 3 bases, with 11 bases left in between. CDR3 length equals 13 residues. CDR3: CASRNSRGNTIYF. The CDR3 DNA sequence: TGCGCCAGCCGAAATTCCCGTGGAAACACCATATATTTT.

This rearrangement joins TRBV5-5 to TRBJ1-1, with TRBD1 matching 7 bases. In germline, CDR1 is SGHKS, CDR2 YYEKEE (reference sequence). Trimming at V came to 4 bases and at J to 4 bases, leaving 4 bases not matched to a gene. The length of the CDR3 is 13 residues. CDR3 sequence reads: CASSLGQFTEAFF. In DNA, the CDR3 is TGTGCCAGCAGCCTGGGACAGTTCACTGAAGCTTTCTTT.

J is TRBJ2-2 and V is TRBV10-2, with 7 positions matching TRBD1. CDR1 is WSHSY, CDR2 SAAADI, per germline. This CDR3 has 15 amino acids. The V segment lost 4 bases and the J segment 0 bases; nucleotides outside the gene matches: 2. This CDR3 is CASSVQGPNTGELFF. CDR3 sequence (DNA): TGCGCCAGCAGTGTACAGGGGCCGAACACCGGGGAGCTGTTTTTT.

The V and J genes are TRBV7-2 and TRBJ1-2; D is unclear. Trimming pared 1 base from V and 1 base from J, leaving 13 bases between. The germline gives CDR1 SGHTA, CDR2 FQGNSA. The CDR3 totals 16 residues. In DNA form, the CDR3 reads TGTGCCAGCAGCTTAGAAATCGTGGGGAGTAACTATGGCTACACCTTC. Its translation is CASSLEIVGSNYGYTF.

The V call is TRBV19, the J call TRBJ1-6; D ambiguous. The CDR3 length is 13 residues. The germline V and J ends were trimmed by 1 base and 10 bases, with 8 bases remaining between them. CDR1 and CDR2 from the germline V gene are LNHDA and SQIVND (reference sequence). The CDR3 nucleotides read TGTGCCAGTAGTATAGGCGGGAGATCACCCCTCCACTTT. Residues: CASSIGGRSPLHF.

The chain is built from TRBV7-9 and TRBJ2-3, with 9 positions matching TRBD2. From germline, CDR1 is SEHNR and CDR2 FQNEAQ (reference sequence). V was clipped by 1 base and J by 4 bases; unmatched bases: 6. There are 16 residues in the CDR3. The CDR3 DNA is TGTGCCAGCAGCTTAGACGCGGGGGGGGCCGCAGATACGCAGTATTTT. This sequence encodes CASSLDAGGAADTQYF.

The V gene is TRBV18, the J gene TRBJ1-1, with 8 positions matching TRBD1. From germline, CDR1 is KGHSH and CDR2 LQKENI. Trimming took 5 bases from V and 1 from J; bases not matched to a gene: 3. The CDR3 extends over 14 amino acids. CDR3 coding DNA: TGTGCCAGCTCAAAAGACAGGGGGAACACTGAAGCTTTCTTT. Its protein is CASSKDRGNTEAFF.

The genes are TRBV6-6 and TRBJ1-1, with no clear D. The germline V gene encodes CDR1 MNHNY and CDR2 SVGAGI (reference sequence). V dropped 8 bases and J dropped 1 base, with 5 bases sitting between them. The CDR3 is 11 amino acids. CDR3 loop: CASAKNTEAFF. The CDR3 DNA reads as TGTGCCAGCGCAAAGAACACTGAAGCTTTCTTT.

The gene calls are TRBV13 and TRBJ1-4, with D possibly TRBD1 on 5 matching bases. The V and J ends lost 4 bases and 0 bases respectively, with 36 bases between them. Germline CDR1 PRHDT, CDR2 FYEKMQ (reference sequence). The CDR3 covers 24 residues. DNA for the CDR3: TGTGCCAGCAGCTCATCTTGGACATCCACTGACGGTAAGGGGATCGCCTCAACTAATGAAAAACTGTTTTTT. It codes for CASSSSWTSTDGKGIASTNEKLFF. The variable domain in full, completed from reference TRBV13 and TRBJ1-4, reads AAGVIQSPRHLIKEKRETATLKCYPIPRHDTVYWYQQGPGQDPQFLISFYEKMQSDKGSIPDRFSAQQFSDYHSELNMSSLELGDSALYFCASSSSWTSTDGKGIASTNEKLFFGSGTQLSVL.

The rearrangement joins TRBV2 to TRBJ2-7, with 10 bases lining up with TRBD1. The germline V gene encodes CDR1 SNHLY and CDR2 FYNNEI. With V trimmed by 6 bases and J by 6 bases, 8 bases remained unmatched. CDR3 length equals 14 residues. The DNA for the CDR3 is TGTGCCAGCAGGGGGACAGGGGACGCTGGCGAGCAGTACTTC. This gives the protein CASRGTGDAGEQYF.

The CDR3 sequence: CASSPGQGLGQPQHF. The DNA of the CDR3 is TGTGCCAGCAGCCCGGGACAGGGACTCGGACAGCCCCAGCATTTT. The chain links TRBV2 to TRBJ1-5; 9 nucleotides agree with TRBD1. Germline loops: CDR1 SNHLY, CDR2 FYNNEI. V dropped 6 bases and J dropped 7; count of bases not matched to a gene: 10. The CDR3 extends over 15 amino acids. Looking up the rest from reference TRBV2 and TRBJ1-5 gives the full variable domain: EPEVTQTPSHQVTQMGQEVILRCVPISNHLYFYWYRQILGQKVEFLVSFYNNEISEKSEIFDDQFSVERPDGSNFTLKIRSTKLEDSAMYFCASSPGQGLGQPQHFGDGTRLSIL.

The V and J genes are TRBV9 and TRBJ1-2, with D hard to call. CDR1 and CDR2 from the germline V gene are SGDLS and YYNGEE. The CDR3 is 16 residues long. Trimming stripped 4 bases from V and 4 bases from J, with 20 bases between. DNA of the CDR3: TGTGCCAGCAGCCCCGGAGAAGGGCGACCCTTCTATGGCTACACCTTC. This encodes CASSPGEGRPFYGYTF.